A selection of T cell receptor beta chains follows, all from one sample in a study of CD8 T cells in ankylosing spondylitis. TCRdb redid the calling of the 5' RACE reads with MiXCR, one entry per CDR3 protein. Of 350,000 to 550,000 distinct CDR3 sequences listed, 20% to 30% are singletons. The sequencing sample was made of blood, either unsorted or a sorted T cell fraction (not recorded which). These receptors were collected from a male donor with ankylosing spondylitis. The CDR3 runs from the conserved cysteine through the conserved F or W. Each record gives: D gene, CDR3 length, V gene, J gene, clone size, CDR3 protein, CDR3 DNA. A D gene is named only where the DNA matches it firmly. Expanded clones get a size class; other rows say once, few or many, or leave the size out.

d_gene: TRBD1
len: 15
v_gene: TRBV28
j_gene: TRBJ1-5
abundance: NA
CDR3aa: CASSLIGTGPQPQHF
CDR3nt: TGTGCCAGCAGTTTAATAGGGACAGGGCCACAGCCCCAGCATTTT

d_gene: TRBD1
len: 14
v_gene: TRBV2
j_gene: TRBJ2-1
abundance: NA
CDR3aa: CASTGTGRSGEQFF
CDR3nt: TGTGCCAGTACCGGGACAGGGCGCTCGGGTGAGCAGTTCTTC

d_gene: TRBD1
len: 15
v_gene: TRBV29-1
j_gene: TRBJ1-1
abundance: NA
CDR3aa: CSAQGTGGKNTEAFF
CDR3nt: TGCAGCGCCCAGGGGACAGGGGGGAAGAACACTGAAGCTTTCTTT

d_gene: NA
len: 12
v_gene: TRBV20-1
j_gene: TRBJ1-5
abundance: NA
CDR3aa: CSATGRNQPQHF
CDR3nt: TGCAGTGCTACAGGGAGAAATCAGCCCCAGCATTTT

d_gene: TRBD2
len: 14
v_gene: TRBV7-9
j_gene: TRBJ2-3
abundance: NA
CDR3aa: CASSHSGSTDTQYF
CDR3nt: TGTGCCAGCAGCCATAGCGGGAGCACAGATACGCAGTATTTT

d_gene: TRBD2
len: 16
v_gene: TRBV6-1
j_gene: TRBJ2-5
abundance: few
CDR3aa: CASTTDRGGLQETQYF
CDR3nt: TGTGCCAGCACCACGGACCGCGGGGGACTACAAGAGACCCAGTACTTC

d_gene: TRBD2
len: 12
v_gene: TRBV29-1
j_gene: TRBJ2-7
abundance: NA
CDR3aa: CSVIAGSYEQYF
CDR3nt: TGCAGCGTCATAGCGGGTTCCTACGAGCAGTACTTC

d_gene: NA
len: 15
v_gene: TRBV12-3/TRBV12-4
j_gene: TRBJ2-1
abundance: few
CDR3aa: CASSRGGLSYNEQFF
CDR3nt: TGTGCCAGCAGCAGGGGCGGGCTCTCCTACAATGAGCAGTTCTTC

d_gene: TRBD1
len: 14
v_gene: TRBV19
j_gene: TRBJ1-1
abundance: many
CDR3aa: CASSDRGRGTEAFF
CDR3nt: TGTGCCAGTAGTGACAGGGGGCGAGGGACTGAAGCTTTCTTT

d_gene: TRBD1
len: 17
v_gene: TRBV7-9
j_gene: TRBJ1-2
abundance: NA
CDR3aa: CASSPSGQIKGIYGYTF
CDR3nt: TGTGCCAGCAGCCCCTCGGGACAGATCAAGGGGATCTATGGCTACACCTTC

d_gene: NA
len: 13
v_gene: TRBV27
j_gene: TRBJ1-5
abundance: NA
CDR3aa: CASTTGRDQPQHF
CDR3nt: TGTGCCAGCACTACCGGGAGAGACCAGCCCCAGCATTTT

d_gene: NA
len: 14
v_gene: TRBV11-2
j_gene: TRBJ2-1
abundance: few
CDR3aa: CASSLATLGVEQFF
CDR3nt: TGTGCCAGCAGCTTAGCTACGCTTGGGGTGGAGCAGTTCTTC

d_gene: TRBD1
len: 14
v_gene: TRBV5-1
j_gene: TRBJ2-3
abundance: NA
CDR3aa: CASSAGQGRDTQYF
CDR3nt: TGCGCCAGCAGCGCCGGACAGGGCCGAGATACGCAGTATTTT

d_gene: NA
len: 15
v_gene: TRBV7-8
j_gene: TRBJ2-1
abundance: NA
CDR3aa: CASSFKRTTYNEQFF
CDR3nt: TGTGCCAGCAGCTTCAAGCGGACGACCTACAATGAGCAGTTCTTC

d_gene: TRBD2
len: 15
v_gene: TRBV3-1
j_gene: TRBJ2-1
abundance: many
CDR3aa: CATQDASGRGNEQFF
CDR3nt: TGTGCCACTCAGGATGCTAGCGGGAGAGGCAATGAGCAGTTCTTC

d_gene: NA
len: 13
v_gene: TRBV20-1
j_gene: TRBJ2-3
abundance: NA
CDR3aa: CSSREVGTDTQYF
CDR3nt: TGCAGTTCCCGGGAAGTGGGCACAGATACGCAGTATTTT

d_gene: TRBD2
len: 15
v_gene: TRBV7-2
j_gene: TRBJ2-3
abundance: NA
CDR3aa: CASSFVAGDTDTQYF
CDR3nt: TGTGCCAGCAGCTTTGTCGCGGGAGACACAGATACGCAGTATTTT

d_gene: TRBD2
len: 16
v_gene: TRBV20-1
j_gene: TRBJ2-3
abundance: once
CDR3aa: CSASRPAGRGTDTQYF
CDR3nt: TGCAGTGCTAGTCGTCCAGCGGGAAGGGGAACAGATACGCAGTATTTT

d_gene: NA
len: 14
v_gene: TRBV6-4
j_gene: TRBJ1-1
abundance: NA
CDR3aa: CASRIISQNTEAFF
CDR3nt: TGTGCCAGCAGAATTATCTCGCAGAACACTGAAGCTTTCTTT

d_gene: TRBD2
len: 15
v_gene: TRBV15
j_gene: TRBJ2-1
abundance: few
CDR3aa: CATSRDGGSTPRQFF
CDR3nt: TGTGCCACCAGCAGAGATGGCGGGAGTACCCCTCGGCAGTTCTTC

d_gene: NA
len: 13
v_gene: TRBV25-1
j_gene: TRBJ1-2
abundance: NA
CDR3aa: CASSDFGPYGYTF
CDR3nt: TGTGCCAGCAGTGACTTTGGGCCCTATGGCTACACCTTC

d_gene: NA
len: 14
v_gene: TRBV7-9
j_gene: TRBJ1-3
abundance: NA
CDR3aa: CASSPWTKQNTIYF
CDR3nt: TGTGCCAGCAGCCCCTGGACAAAACAAAACACCATATATTTT

d_gene: TRBD2
len: 15
v_gene: TRBV20-1
j_gene: TRBJ2-3
abundance: few
CDR3aa: CSAPVAGGSTDTQYF
CDR3nt: TGCAGTGCACCCGTCGCGGGGGGATCCACAGATACGCAGTATTTT

d_gene: NA
len: 15
v_gene: TRBV5-1
j_gene: TRBJ2-3
abundance: many
CDR3aa: CASSSTSGDTDTQYF
CDR3nt: TGCGCCAGCAGCTCCACAAGTGGGGACACAGATACGCAGTATTTT

d_gene: TRBD1
len: 12
v_gene: TRBV29-1
j_gene: TRBJ1-1
abundance: few
CDR3aa: CSIRDRGMPAFF
CDR3nt: TGCAGCATCCGGGACAGGGGGATGCCAGCTTTCTTT

d_gene: TRBD2
len: 17
v_gene: TRBV24-1
j_gene: TRBJ2-5
abundance: few
CDR3aa: CATSDLAAGGSRETQYF
CDR3nt: TGTGCCACCAGTGATTTGGCAGCGGGAGGGTCGCGGGAGACCCAGTACTTC

d_gene: NA
len: 13
v_gene: TRBV5-1
j_gene: TRBJ2-3
abundance: NA
CDR3aa: CASSTVSTDTQYF
CDR3nt: TGCGCCAGCAGCACCGTTAGCACAGATACGCAGTATTTT

d_gene: NA
len: 15
v_gene: TRBV20-1
j_gene: TRBJ1-5
abundance: NA
CDR3aa: CSASRGDLGNQPQHF
CDR3nt: TGCAGTGCTAGTCGAGGGGATTTGGGCAATCAGCCCCAGCATTTT

d_gene: NA
len: 14
v_gene: TRBV7-2
j_gene: TRBJ2-5
abundance: few
CDR3aa: CASRRDRTQETQYF
CDR3nt: TGTGCCAGCAGGCGCGACAGGACCCAAGAGACCCAGTACTTC

d_gene: TRBD2
len: 17
v_gene: TRBV20-1
j_gene: TRBJ2-3
abundance: NA
CDR3aa: CSAPDPALAGAKDTQYF
CDR3nt: TGCAGTGCCCCAGATCCGGCACTAGCGGGAGCGAAAGATACGCAGTATTTT

d_gene: TRBD1
len: 13
v_gene: TRBV20-1
j_gene: TRBJ1-4
abundance: NA
CDR3aa: CSARTGGNEKLFF
CDR3nt: TGCAGTGCTCGGACAGGGGGCAATGAAAAACTGTTTTTT

d_gene: NA
len: 17
v_gene: TRBV6-5
j_gene: TRBJ2-1
abundance: many
CDR3aa: CASSYSPFDGLYNEQFF
CDR3nt: TGTGCCAGCAGTTACTCGCCCTTTGACGGTCTCTACAATGAGCAGTTCTTC

d_gene: NA
len: 13
v_gene: TRBV24-1
j_gene: TRBJ2-7
abundance: NA
CDR3aa: CATSDLAGEEQYF
CDR3nt: TGTGCCACCAGTGATTTGGCCGGAGAGGAGCAGTACTTC

d_gene: NA
len: 14
v_gene: TRBV7-2
j_gene: TRBJ1-2
abundance: few
CDR3aa: CASSLPGGNYGYTF
CDR3nt: TGTGCCAGCAGCTTACCCGGCGGTAACTATGGCTACACCTTC

d_gene: TRBD2
len: 15
v_gene: TRBV11-2
j_gene: TRBJ2-1
abundance: few
CDR3aa: CASSLEASGSIEQFF
CDR3nt: TGTGCCAGCAGCTTAGAGGCTAGCGGGAGTATTGAGCAGTTCTTC

d_gene: TRBD1
len: 16
v_gene: TRBV6-2/TRBV6-3
j_gene: TRBJ1-5
abundance: once
CDR3aa: CASSYWDRGSNQPQHF
CDR3nt: TGTGCCAGCAGTTACTGGGACAGGGGATCCAATCAGCCCCAGCATTTT

d_gene: NA
len: 14
v_gene: TRBV12-3/TRBV12-4
j_gene: TRBJ2-7
abundance: few
CDR3aa: CASSLEVQSYEQYF
CDR3nt: TGTGCCAGCAGTTTAGAGGTACAGTCCTACGAGCAGTACTTC

d_gene: NA
len: 15
v_gene: TRBV27
j_gene: TRBJ2-5
abundance: few
CDR3aa: CASSFGAAKGETQYF
CDR3nt: TGTGCCAGCAGTTTCGGAGCGGCGAAGGGAGAGACCCAGTACTTC

d_gene: NA
len: 13
v_gene: TRBV20-1
j_gene: TRBJ1-3
abundance: NA
CDR3aa: CSAGGVLGNTIYF
CDR3nt: TGCAGTGCGGGGGGTGTACTTGGAAACACCATATATTTT

d_gene: NA
len: 14
v_gene: TRBV29-1
j_gene: TRBJ1-5
abundance: few
CDR3aa: CSVVVDNSNQPQHF
CDR3nt: TGCAGCGTTGTCGTAGACAACAGCAATCAGCCCCAGCATTTT

d_gene: NA
len: 14
v_gene: TRBV20-1
j_gene: TRBJ1-5
abundance: NA
CDR3aa: CSARGGGGDQPQHF
CDR3nt: TGCAGTGCTAGGGGGGGAGGAGGGGATCAGCCCCAGCATTTT

d_gene: NA
len: 13
v_gene: TRBV6-1
j_gene: TRBJ1-2
abundance: many
CDR3aa: CASLLDGNYGYTF
CDR3nt: TGTGCCAGCCTCCTGGACGGAAACTATGGCTACACCTTC

d_gene: TRBD2
len: 13
v_gene: TRBV4-1
j_gene: TRBJ2-1
abundance: once
CDR3aa: CASSRGEGYEQFF
CDR3nt: TGCGCCAGCAGCCGTGGGGAGGGTTATGAGCAGTTCTTC

d_gene: NA
len: 13
v_gene: TRBV29-1
j_gene: TRBJ1-1
abundance: NA
CDR3aa: CSVDEAANTEAFF
CDR3nt: TGCAGCGTTGACGAGGCAGCGAACACTGAAGCTTTCTTT

d_gene: NA
len: 14
v_gene: TRBV4-2
j_gene: TRBJ1-1
abundance: few
CDR3aa: CASSQVSENTEAFF
CDR3nt: TGTGCCAGCAGCCAAGTTTCGGAGAACACTGAAGCTTTCTTT

d_gene: TRBD2
len: 15
v_gene: TRBV5-1
j_gene: TRBJ2-1
abundance: NA
CDR3aa: CASSLEAGVYNEQFF
CDR3nt: TGCGCCAGCAGCTTGGAGGCGGGAGTCTATAATGAGCAGTTCTTC

d_gene: TRBD1
len: 13
v_gene: TRBV10-3
j_gene: TRBJ1-2
abundance: NA
CDR3aa: CAITGTANYGYTF
CDR3nt: TGTGCCATCACCGGGACAGCTAACTATGGCTACACCTTC

d_gene: NA
len: 13
v_gene: TRBV20-1
j_gene: TRBJ1-5
abundance: NA
CDR3aa: CSASRESHQPQHF
CDR3nt: TGCAGTGCTAGTCGGGAGTCCCATCAGCCCCAGCATTTT

d_gene: TRBD1
len: 13
v_gene: TRBV29-1
j_gene: TRBJ1-3
abundance: few
CDR3aa: CSVAGDRGNTIYF
CDR3nt: TGCAGCGTTGCCGGGGACAGGGGGAACACCATATATTTT

d_gene: NA
len: 15
v_gene: TRBV5-1
j_gene: TRBJ2-4
abundance: few
CDR3aa: CASSLAGVRMAIQYF
CDR3nt: TGCGCCAGCAGCTTGGCAGGGGTGAGGATGGCCATTCAGTACTTC

d_gene: NA
len: 16
v_gene: TRBV7-2
j_gene: TRBJ1-4
abundance: few
CDR3aa: CASSPNRAETNEKLFF
CDR3nt: TGTGCCAGCAGCCCCAATCGGGCGGAAACTAATGAAAAACTGTTTTTT

d_gene: TRBD1
len: 14
v_gene: TRBV20-1
j_gene: TRBJ1-1
abundance: NA
CDR3aa: CSAGQGAVNTEAFF
CDR3nt: TGCAGTGCTGGACAGGGGGCTGTGAACACTGAAGCTTTCTTT

d_gene: NA
len: 13
v_gene: TRBV7-9
j_gene: TRBJ1-4
abundance: few
CDR3aa: CASSTRTAEKLFF
CDR3nt: TGTGCCAGCAGCACCAGGACAGCAGAAAAACTGTTTTTT

d_gene: NA
len: 13
v_gene: TRBV30
j_gene: TRBJ1-3
abundance: NA
CDR3aa: CAWSLVGGNTIYF
CDR3nt: TGTGCCTGGAGTTTAGTTGGAGGAAACACCATATATTTT

d_gene: NA
len: 16
v_gene: TRBV7-2
j_gene: TRBJ1-2
abundance: NA
CDR3aa: CASSLAGHQANYGYTF
CDR3nt: TGTGCCAGCAGCTTAGCGGGACACCAAGCTAACTATGGCTACACCTTC

d_gene: TRBD1
len: 15
v_gene: TRBV28
j_gene: TRBJ2-1
abundance: NA
CDR3aa: CASSFLGTGDNEQFF
CDR3nt: TGTGCCAGCAGTTTCCTCGGGACAGGAGACAATGAGCAGTTCTTC